Sequencing of this T cell receptor beta chain was carried out in a study of cytomegalovirus exposure and HLA in healthy donors. A multiplex PCR was run with 60 Vbeta primers and 13 Jbeta primers. Some clones are missing from TCRdb's copy, which holds only in-frame ones; the method was immunoSEQ multiplex PCR. The sample comprises 100,000 to 150,000 clones, 77% of which are singletons, and roughly 3.7% rests with the top ten. Germline CDR1 MDHEN, CDR2 SYDVKM. CDR3 size: 15 residues. Regarding donors, all were healthy bone marrow donors. V is TRBV28 and J is TRBJ2-5, with TRBD1 identical over 10 bases. The DNA end favors TRBJ2-7, so the J call may be wrong. The source material was PBMCs. This clonotype was obtained from a human donor in good health. The CDR3 nucleotides read TGTGCCAGCATACCGCGGGGACAGGGGAGCCTCGAGCAGTACTTC. Protein sequence: CASIPRGQGSLEQYF.